This TCR beta chain emerged from a study of vaccination and CD4 T cells after COVID-19. At the level of the study: Six males and four females, two Hispanic, made up the convalescents.

In the case of this clonotype: No antigen is known for it.

Cultured CD4+ T cells had their DNA profiled by the Oncomine TCR Beta short-read assay. From CD4+ T cells that had been cultured, genomic DNA was extracted. TCRdb reprocessed the PCR reads with MiXCR, giving one entry per CDR3 protein. The sample yields thousands of distinct CDR3 sequences, roughly 46% seen once. Treatment described: approximately nine-day PBMC culture with coronavirus spike peptide pools or control peptides (ViraFEST assay). An unexposed donor provided the CD4+ T cells, which were collected before the COVID-19 pandemic (2011-2018). Peptide-pool expansion of antigen-specific T cells preceded TCR sequencing in ViraFEST. SARS-CoV-2 S/N and four cold-coronavirus spikes were used to probe unexposed-donor CD4+ T cells, cells permitting. The J segment lost 1 base and the V segment lost 1 base, leaving 0 bases of the junction unmatched. The CDR3 loop spans 13 amino acids. The germline gives CDR1 GTSNPN, CDR2 SVGIG (reference sequence).

The origin of this receptor is a human donor in good health. The sequenced sample was CD4+ T cells from blood, cultured in vitro. V usage is TRBV30 and J usage is TRBJ1-1; 7 positions match TRBD1. The CDR3 reads CAWSGQGNTEAFF. The CDR3 DNA reads TGTGCCTGGAGTGGACAGGGGAACACTGAAGCTTTCTTT.